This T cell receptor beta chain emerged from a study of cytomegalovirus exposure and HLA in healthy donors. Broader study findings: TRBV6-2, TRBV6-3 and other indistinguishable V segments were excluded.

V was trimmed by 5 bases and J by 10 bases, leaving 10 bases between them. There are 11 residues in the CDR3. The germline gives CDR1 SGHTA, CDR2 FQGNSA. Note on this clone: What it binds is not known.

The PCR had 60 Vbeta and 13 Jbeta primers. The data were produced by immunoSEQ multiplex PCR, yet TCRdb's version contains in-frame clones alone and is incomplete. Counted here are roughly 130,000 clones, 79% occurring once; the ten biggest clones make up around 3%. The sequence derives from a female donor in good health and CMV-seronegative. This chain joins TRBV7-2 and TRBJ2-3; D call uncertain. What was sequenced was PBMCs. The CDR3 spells CASSGPTAQYF. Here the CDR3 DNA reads TGTGCCAGCAGCGGGCCCACGGCGCAGTATTTT.